Below, one T cell receptor (beta chain) is given with its context. Its target antigen remains unknown. Within one base of it there is no much larger clone, and no base qualities were kept. Each collaborating institution followed its own protocols to collect whole blood in K2EDTA tubes. For TCRbeta analysis, collaborators shipped samples in one of three forms: frozen whole blood, isolated PBMCs, or DNA extracted from either of those sample types. The data are from a study of blood T cell repertoires in COVID-19 (dated by TCRdb to about 2020). Some background on the complete study: Samples from collaborators originated in the United States, Italy and Spain and spanned both the acute and convalescent phases of COVID-19. The material from the prospective study consisted of cDNA or gDNA derived from T cells, B-cell-depleted T cells, or PBMCs. Deeply sampled blood TCRbeta repertoires from subjects exposed to, actively infected with, or recovered from COVID-19 were included in the dataset. The repertoires were released in a freely available public database meant as a resource for research on the immune response to SARS-CoV-2. Samples came from the ongoing ImmuneRACE study (first 160 participants) plus 1,254 subjects from 6 global collaborators. A de-identified subject ID, COVID-19 status, age in years and sex were almost always included in the sample metadata. Where available, HLA class I and class II types were obtained from metadata supplied by the sample provider rather than from assay-based typing.

CDR1 and CDR2 (SGHTA, FQGNSA) derive from the germline V gene. V gives up 0 bases and J gives up 5 bases, and the segment between their germline ends measures 16 bases. From the cysteine through the phenylalanine, the CDR3 covers 16 amino acids. Only the CDR3 portion is preserved as DNA: 48 bases, with reading frame beginning at the first base. The immunoSEQ Assay, a bias-controlled multiplex PCR, was used to amplify TCRbeta CDR3 regions from genomic DNA. The source study handled its data this way. The number of nucleated cells in each sample was estimated from the amplification of reference gene primers within the assay. To quantify the absolute abundance of each unique TCRbeta CDR3 rearrangement, sequence reads were collapsed and filtered. For each sample, productive Simpson clonality was calculated as the square root of Simpson's diversity index across productive rearrangements. TCRdb provides this immuneACCESS table in a form limited to in-frame rearrangements. Some clones are lacking; in checked studies, under half of them reflect an unresolved V gene, and why the rest are absent is not known. From that table come the V and J calls and clone size; the DNA was used to work out D and trimming. The sample table holds about 84,000 clones, of which 75% to 85% were seen once. The ten largest clones take up roughly 29% of the sample.

The research as a whole found: The quantity of clinical and demographic metadata differed by source and by participant and was supplied without curation.

The sequence was collected from a woman older than 75 with acute or convalescent COVID-19. Sample: peripheral blood. The chain employs TRBV7-2 and TRBJ2-5; TRBD1 could be the D gene, as 7 bases match. For the CDR3, the sequence is CASSLAQGGGGETQYF. The DNA sequence follows: TGTGCCAGCAGCTTAGCGCAGGGAGGAGGGGGCGAGACCCAGTACTTC.